Below, 9 T cell receptor beta chains from the same sample are listed, as sequenced in a study of cytomegalovirus exposure and HLA in healthy donors. Primers: 60 Vbeta forward and 13 Jbeta reverse. Data came from immunoSEQ multiplex PCR; TCRdb stores just in-frame clones and leaves some out. The sample has fewer than 250,000 clones, 82% seen once. Material for sequencing was PBMCs. The receptors originated from a man in his forties or fifties in good health and CMV-seropositive.

This chain uses TRBV6-1 with TRBJ1-4; D is ambiguous. The V and J ends lost 2 bases and 3 bases respectively, with 10 bases between them. The CDR3 covers 15 residues. Per germline, CDR1 MNHNS and CDR2 SASEGT. CDR3 sequence reads: CASSEMLRANEKLFF. In DNA, the CDR3 is TGTGCCAGCAGTGAAATGTTACGGGCTAATGAAAAACTGTTTTTT.

The V and J genes are TRBV6-1 and TRBJ1-2; tentatively, D is TRBD1 (6 bases). Germline V CDR1 and CDR2: MNHNS, SASEGT. Trimming shortened V by 4 bases and J by 3 bases, and 15 bases separated the two germline ends. This CDR3 is built from 15 residues. CDR3 in amino acids: CASSVAAGGYYGYTF. The CDR3 DNA sequence: TGTGCCAGCAGTGTAGCAGCGGGGGGCTACTATGGCTACACCTTC.

This clone was recorded only once. The rearrangement joins TRBV10-1 to TRBJ2-1, with D possibly being TRBD2 (6 bases). The germline gives CDR1 WNHNN, CDR2 SYGVQD (reference sequence). This CDR3 region has 16 residues. With 3 bases removed from V and 0 bases from J, the gap between germline ends came to 12 bases. CDR3 in DNA: TGCGCCAGCAGTGATCGGGACTCGAGCTCCTACAATGAGCAGTTCTTC. This codes for CASSDRDSSSYNEQFF.

The chain combines TRBV2 with TRBJ2-2, with TRBD2 identical over 10 bases. V shed 7 bases and J 4 bases; nucleotides not matched to a gene: 9. CDR3 length equals 16 residues. Germline V gene lookup returns CDR1 SNHLY and CDR2 FYNNEI. For the CDR3, the DNA is TGTGCCAGCACCCCTCCCGAGCGGGAGGGCACCGGGGAGCTGTTTTTT. This encodes CASTPPEREGTGELFF.

The chain combines TRBV5-1 with TRBJ1-4; D unresolved. Trimming cost V 4 bases and J 0 bases, with 7 bases left between them. CDR1 is SGHRS and CDR2 is YFSETQ in the germline V gene. This CDR3 comprises 14 residues. The DNA for the CDR3 is TGCGCCAGCAGCCACAGTGCAACTAATGAAAAACTGTTTTTT. Its translation: CASSHSATNEKLFF.

V is TRBV27 and J is TRBJ2-4; 8 bases are shared with TRBD1. The CDR3 is made up of 13 amino acids. Germline V gene lookup returns CDR1 MNHEY and CDR2 SMNVEV (reference sequence). The ends lost 7 bases at V and 6 bases at J; junction bases unmatched: 5. The CDR3 reads CASTTGQGNIQYF. The CDR3 DNA reads TGTGCCAGCACCACTGGACAGGGAAACATTCAGTACTTC.

This clone was seen once. V and J are TRBV18 and TRBJ2-2; TRBD1 matches 8 bases. Losses at the gene ends were 0 bases for V and 0 bases for J; bases not matched to a gene: 3. Germline V gives CDR1 KGHSH, CDR2 LQKENI. The CDR3 sequence is 17 residues long. The CDR3 region is CASSPPTGGTNTGELFF. CDR3 DNA: TGTGCCAGCTCACCACCCACAGGGGGAACGAACACCGGGGAGCTGTTTTTT.

V and J are TRBV27 and TRBJ2-7; the match to TRBD1 covers 9 bases. Germline V gene sequence: CDR1 MNHEY, CDR2 SMNVEV (reference sequence). Trimming took 8 bases from V and 0 from J; bases not matched to a gene: 5. The CDR3 loop spans 14 amino acids. The CDR3 nucleotides are TGTGCCAGCTCGGGACAGGGCGACTCCTACGAGCAGTACTTC. Residues: CASSGQGDSYEQYF.

The CDR3 spells CASSIGQGAEQYV. CDR3 bases: TGTGCCAGTAGTATCGGGCAGGGGGCCGAGCAGTACGTC. The V and J genes are TRBV19 and TRBJ2-7, with 8 positions matching TRBD1. With 3 bases clipped from V and 6 bases from J, the junction kept 4 bases outside the gene matches. Germline V lookup: CDR1 LNHDA, CDR2 SQIVND (reference sequence). The CDR3 is 13 residues long.